One sample yielded the 26 T cell receptor beta chains listed below, sequenced in a study of blood T cell repertoires in COVID-19. Produced via immunoSEQ multiplex PCR; TCRdb's table is partial and in-frame only. The repertoire holds more than 150,000 clones, around four fifths seen once, with 13% in the top ten. The sample was peripheral blood. These receptors originate from an older man who had recovered from COVID-19.

The chain couples TRBV5-4 to TRBJ2-1, with a possible D match to TRBD2 (5 bases). Trimming took 2 bases from V and 10 from J, leaving 7 bases between them. CDR3 size: 11 residues. Per germline, CDR1 SGHNT and CDR2 YYREEE (reference sequence). CDR3 sequence reads: CASSFTGEQFF. CDR3 in DNA: TGTGCCAGCAGCTTTACGGGGGAGCAGTTCTTC.

V gene TRBV4-3 combines with J gene TRBJ2-5; 7 bases are a match to TRBD2. CDR1 and CDR2 (germline): LGHNA, YSLEER. V dropped 4 bases and J dropped 0; count of bases not matched to a gene: 5. The CDR3 sequence is 15 residues long. CDR3 amino acids: CASSRASGNQETQYF. CDR3 in DNA: TGCGCCAGCAGCCGGGCTAGCGGTAACCAAGAGACCCAGTACTTC.

The chain carries TRBV6-5 and TRBJ2-7; 8 bases line up with TRBD2. Germline V lookup: CDR1 MNHEY, CDR2 SVGAGI. J gave up 3 bases and V 4 bases, and 5 bases lay outside the gene matches. The CDR3 spans 14 residues. This CDR3 is CASSLGTSGYEQYF. The CDR3 nucleotides read TGTGCCAGCAGTTTGGGAACTAGCGGCTACGAGCAGTACTTC.

The gene calls are TRBV3-1 (or the pseudogene TRBV3-2) and TRBJ2-4; TRBD2 matches 10 bases. Germline assignment: CDR1 LGHDT and CDR2 YNNKEL (reference sequence). V was pared by 1 base and J by 1 base, with 13 bases of the junction left unmatched. The CDR3 covers 20 residues. CDR3 loop: CASSQAGGSGRSLAKNIQYF. CDR3 bases: TGTGCCAGCAGCCAAGCCGGAGGTAGCGGGAGGTCCTTGGCCAAAAACATTCAGTACTTC.

V gene TRBV3-1 (or the pseudogene TRBV3-2) combines with J gene TRBJ1-1; tentative D call: TRBD1 (5 bases). Trimming shortened V by 4 bases and J by 5 bases, and 11 bases separated the two germline ends. The CDR3 is 13 residues long. Germline V gene data show CDR1 as LGHDT and CDR2 as YNNKEL (reference sequence). The CDR3 spells CASSPTAGTEAFF. CDR3 DNA sequence: TGTGCCAGCAGCCCTACCGCAGGGACTGAAGCTTTCTTT.

The V and J genes are TRBV10-1 and TRBJ2-3, with 9 bases matching TRBD2. V lost 10 bases to trimming and J lost 3 bases; unmatched junction nucleotides: 8. The CDR3 runs 14 residues. The germline V gene encodes CDR1 WNHNN and CDR2 SYGVQD (reference sequence). Here the CDR3 reads CAIIAGEITDTQYF. In nucleotides, the CDR3 is TGCGCCATCATAGCGGGAGAGATTACAGATACGCAGTATTTT.

This clone was observed a handful of times. This chain joins TRBV7-9 and TRBJ2-7, with D possibly matching TRBD2 (7 bases). The CDR3 consists of 16 residues. Per the germline V gene, CDR1 is SEHNR and CDR2 is FQNEAQ (reference sequence). The V end was cut by 5 bases, the J end by 7 bases, with 24 bases between. DNA for the CDR3: TGTGCCAGCAGCGAGGGGGGGTCGGGTCTACTGAGGGAGCAGTACTTC. This sequence encodes CASSEGGSGLLREQYF. Supplemented by reference TRBV7-9 and TRBJ2-7, the full variable domain reads DTGVSQNPRHKITKRGQNVTFRCDPISEHNRLYWYRQTLGQGPEFLTYFQNEAQLEKSRLLSDRFSAERPKGSFSTLEIQRTEQGDSAMYLCASSEGGSGLLREQYFGPGTRLTVT.

The chain has TRBV5-3 and TRBJ1-3; possible D gene TRBD1, 6 bases. TRBV5-3 belongs to the ORF category, with a function that is uncertain. The V end lost 6 bases, the J end lost 2 bases, and 15 bases lay between the germline ends. CDR3 length equals 15 residues. CDR3 nucleotides: TGTGCCAGAATTTTATCAGGGGATACTGGAAACACCATATATTTT. Its protein is CARILSGDTGNTIYF.

The chain recombines TRBV28 with TRBJ1-2; 8 bases match TRBD1. CDR1 and CDR2 (germline): MDHEN, SYDVKM. CDR3 size: 15 residues. The trim removed 8 bases at V and 5 bases at J, leaving 13 bases unmatched. CDR3 nucleotides: TGTGCCAGCTCCTCGATGGCAGGGGGCGCATATGGCTACACCTTC. Its protein product is CASSSMAGGAYGYTF.

V is TRBV15 and J is TRBJ1-5; possible D gene TRBD1, 5 bases. The CDR3 covers 13 residues. V lost 5 bases and J lost 5, with 10 bases in between. Germline CDR1 reads LNHNV; CDR2 reads YYDKDF (reference sequence). The CDR3 DNA reads TGTGCCACCAGCCCGGGGGGGTATCAGCCCCAGCATTTT. This codes for CATSPGGYQPQHF. Looking up the rest from reference TRBV15 and TRBJ1-5 gives the full variable domain: DAMVIQNPRYQVTQFGKPVTLSCSQTLNHNVMYWYQQKSSQAPKLLFHYYDKDFNNEADTPDNFQSRRPNTSFCFLDIRSPGLGDTAMYLCATSPGGYQPQHFGDGTRLSIL.

This clone was found a few times. This chain links TRBV24-1 with TRBJ2-2, with TRBD1 matching over 7 bases. Germline values: CDR1 KGHDR, CDR2 SFDVKD. V dropped 6 bases and J dropped 1; count of bases not matched to a gene: 4. CDR3 length equals 15 residues. CDR3 bases: TGTGCCACCAGTCAGAGACAGGGGAACACCGGGGAGCTGTTTTTT. It translates to CATSQRQGNTGELFF.

The chain combines TRBV10-3 with TRBJ2-7, with 7 positions matching TRBD1. The length of the CDR3 is 14 residues. The germline V gene has CDR1 ENHRY and CDR2 SYGVKD. J lost 2 bases, V lost 7 bases, and 8 bases had no gene match. CDR3: CAITSPDRAYEQYF. Written as DNA, the CDR3 is TGTGCCATCACCTCCCCCGACAGGGCCTACGAGCAGTACTTC.

This rearrangement joins TRBV27 to TRBJ2-7, with D possibly being TRBD1 (6 bases). Germline CDR1 reads MNHEY; CDR2 reads SMNVEV (reference sequence). Trimming removed 5 bases at V and 3 bases at J, with 8 bases between. This CDR3 has 12 amino acids. This CDR3 reads CASSRRGYEQYF. The CDR3, as DNA: TGTGCCAGCAGTCGCAGGGGCTACGAGCAGTACTTC.

This chain joins TRBV6-2 or TRBV6-3 and TRBJ2-2; 9 bases fit TRBD1. Germline CDR1 reads MNHEY; CDR2 reads SVGEGT. CDR3 length equals 16 residues. With V trimmed by 6 bases and J by 4 bases, 9 bases remained unmatched. The CDR3 loop is CASSKRQGGITGELFF. CDR3 bases: TGTGCCAGCAGCAAACGACAGGGGGGGATCACCGGGGAGCTGTTTTTT.

This chain links TRBV5-1 with TRBJ2-1; a weak D match, TRBD1 (5 bases). This CDR3 region has 16 residues. V was cut by 4 bases and J by 3 bases, with 17 bases left in between. CDR1 is SGHRS and CDR2 is YFSETQ in the germline V gene. The CDR3 here is CASSRLGDRSYNEQFF. DNA for the CDR3: TGCGCCAGCAGCCGTCTGGGCGACAGAAGCTACAATGAGCAGTTCTTC.

This clone came up a few times. The chain combines TRBV19 with TRBJ1-5, with D perhaps matching TRBD1 (5 bases). Germline V gives CDR1 LNHDA, CDR2 SQIVND (reference sequence). The CDR3 covers 14 residues. V was pared by 5 bases and J by 2 bases, with 10 bases between. Here the CDR3 reads CASSPQQGNQPQHF. In nucleotides, the CDR3 is TGTGCCAGTAGTCCCCAACAGGGCAATCAGCCCCAGCATTTT.

The chain combines TRBV6-5 with TRBJ2-1; TRBD1 might be the D (5 bases). The V end lost 1 base, the J end lost 6 bases, and 13 bases lay between the germline ends. The CDR3 extends over 15 amino acids. Germline CDR1 is MNHEY and CDR2 is SVGAGI. The DNA of the CDR3 is TGTGCCAGCAGTTACTTGAAACAGGAGATCAATGAGCAGTTCTTC. Protein product: CASSYLKQEINEQFF.

This clone was recorded only once. The chain recombines TRBV5-1 with TRBJ2-2, with D perhaps TRBD2 (6 bases). This CDR3 has 14 residues. Germline assignment: CDR1 SGHRS and CDR2 YFSETQ. V dropped 0 bases and J dropped 9 bases, with 12 bases sitting between them. CDR3 sequence reads: CASSLDTGDRELFF. The DNA for the CDR3 is TGCGCCAGCAGCTTGGACACGGGGGACCGGGAGCTGTTTTTT.

This clone turned up a few times. The same CDR3 also results from other DNA sequences found in this sample. The chain couples TRBV5-1 to TRBJ1-5, with 9 nucleotides matching TRBD1. CDR1 and CDR2 from the germline V gene are SGHRS and YFSETQ. The V gene end was trimmed by 4 bases and the J gene end by 4 bases; junction bases not matched to a gene: 3. CDR3 size: 14 residues. In nucleotides, the CDR3 is TGCGCCAGCAGCCCCGGGACAGGGAATCAGCCCCAGCATTTT. Translated, it gives CASSPGTGNQPQHF.

The V gene is TRBV7-6, the J gene TRBJ1-6, with D uncertain. The CDR3 contains 14 residues. Looked up from germline, CDR1 is SGHVS and CDR2 is FNYEAQ. V was trimmed by 2 bases and J by 10 bases, leaving 12 bases between them. The CDR3 sequence is CASSLRFGESPLHF. CDR3 DNA sequence: TGTGCCAGCAGCTTAAGGTTCGGAGAATCACCCCTCCACTTT.

The V call is TRBV27, the J call TRBJ2-1; TRBD2 matches at 14 bases. Germline values: CDR1 MNHEY, CDR2 SMNVEV (reference sequence). This CDR3 spans 15 amino acids. Germline trimming cut 6 bases from V and 8 bases from J; bases unmatched to any gene: 6. DNA of the CDR3: TGTGCCAGCAGGCAAGGGACTAGCGGGAGCCATGAGCAGTTCTTC. This gives the protein CASRQGTSGSHEQFF.

The chain employs TRBV5-1 and TRBJ2-7; 7 bases line up with TRBD2. Per the germline V gene, CDR1 is SGHRS and CDR2 is YFSETQ. Trimming removed 0 bases from V and 3 bases from J; junction bases left unmatched: 6. The CDR3 length is 15 residues. The CDR3 coding sequence is TGCGCCAGCAGCTTGGACAGCGGGGTCATCTACGAGCAGTACTTC. This encodes CASSLDSGVIYEQYF.

This clone was counted a single time. The V and J genes are TRBV28 and TRBJ2-7, with D perhaps TRBD1 (5 bases). The CDR3 runs to 15 residues. The V end lost 3 bases, the J end lost 1 base, and 13 bases lay between the germline ends. From germline, CDR1 is MDHEN and CDR2 SYDVKM. The CDR3 reads CASSFQGRASYEQYF. The CDR3 DNA follows: TGTGCCAGCAGTTTTCAGGGTCGAGCATCCTACGAGCAGTACTTC. Variable domain in full (rest from reference TRBV28 and TRBJ2-7): DVKVTQSSRYLVKRTGEKVFLECVQDMDHENMFWYRQDPGLGLRLIYFSYDVKMKEKGDIPEGYSVSREKKERFSLILESASTNQTSMYLCASSFQGRASYEQYFGPGTRLTVT.

V usage is TRBV10-3 and J usage is TRBJ1-1; D perhaps matches TRBD1 (6 bases). V was shortened by 3 bases and J by 0 bases, with 11 bases between the two germline ends. CDR3 length: 15 amino acids. The germline gives CDR1 ENHRY, CDR2 SYGVKD. The CDR3 region is CAISDPQGLNTEAFF. DNA of the CDR3: TGTGCCATCAGTGACCCGCAGGGGTTGAACACTGAAGCTTTCTTT.

The count of this clone is one. V and J are TRBV24-1 and TRBJ2-1; possibly TRBD2 for D (6 bases). V lost 2 bases and J 1 base, leaving 11 bases between the germline ends. Germline assignment: CDR1 KGHDR and CDR2 SFDVKD. There are 16 residues in the CDR3. In DNA, the CDR3 is TGTGCCACCAGTGATTCCGCGGGACGATCCTACAATGAGCAGTTCTTC. Translating gives CATSDSAGRSYNEQFF.

This clone occurred once. The chain couples TRBV6-2 or TRBV6-3 to TRBJ1-1, with TRBD1 matching over 7 bases. V lost 2 bases to trimming and J lost 1 base; unmatched junction nucleotides: 7. The CDR3 runs 16 residues. Germline V gene data show CDR1 as MNHEY and CDR2 as SVGEGT. The CDR3 nucleotides are TGTGCCAGCAGTTACGGGACGGGACAGTCGAACACTGAAGCTTTCTTT. The encoded protein is CASSYGTGQSNTEAFF.